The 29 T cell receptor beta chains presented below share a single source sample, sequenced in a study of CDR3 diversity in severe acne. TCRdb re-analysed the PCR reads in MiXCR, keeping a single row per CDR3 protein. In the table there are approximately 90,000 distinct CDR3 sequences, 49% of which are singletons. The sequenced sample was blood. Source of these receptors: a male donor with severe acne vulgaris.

This CDR3 is CASSHPDRDEQYF. Written as DNA, the CDR3 is TGTGCCAGCAGCCATCCCGACAGGGACGAGCAGTACTTC. This chain joins TRBV7-9 and TRBJ2-7, with 7 bases lining up with TRBD1. V trimming: 5 bases; J trimming: 5 bases; junction bases outside the gene matches: 6. Germline V CDR1 and CDR2: SEHNR, FQNEAQ (reference sequence). CDR3 length: 13 residues.

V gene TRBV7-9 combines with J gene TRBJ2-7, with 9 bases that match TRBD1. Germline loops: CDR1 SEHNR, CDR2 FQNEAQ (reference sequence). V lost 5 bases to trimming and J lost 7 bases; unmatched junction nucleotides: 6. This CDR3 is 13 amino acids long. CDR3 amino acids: CASSGTGTGEQYF. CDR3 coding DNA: TGTGCCAGCAGCGGGACAGGGACCGGGGAGCAGTACTTC.

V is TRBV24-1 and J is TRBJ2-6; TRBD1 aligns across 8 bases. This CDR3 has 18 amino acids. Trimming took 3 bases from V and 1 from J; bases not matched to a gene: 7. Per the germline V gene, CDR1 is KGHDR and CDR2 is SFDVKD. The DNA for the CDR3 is TGTGCCACCAGTGATCGCGGGACAGGAGCTTCTGGGGCCAACGTCCTGACTTTC. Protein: CATSDRGTGASGANVLTF.

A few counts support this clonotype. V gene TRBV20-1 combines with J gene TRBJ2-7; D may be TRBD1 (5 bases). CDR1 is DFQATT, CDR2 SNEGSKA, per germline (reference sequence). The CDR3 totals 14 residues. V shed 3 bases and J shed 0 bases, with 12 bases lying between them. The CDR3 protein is CSARAWGFSYEQYF. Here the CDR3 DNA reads TGCAGTGCTAGGGCGTGGGGCTTCTCCTACGAGCAGTACTTC.

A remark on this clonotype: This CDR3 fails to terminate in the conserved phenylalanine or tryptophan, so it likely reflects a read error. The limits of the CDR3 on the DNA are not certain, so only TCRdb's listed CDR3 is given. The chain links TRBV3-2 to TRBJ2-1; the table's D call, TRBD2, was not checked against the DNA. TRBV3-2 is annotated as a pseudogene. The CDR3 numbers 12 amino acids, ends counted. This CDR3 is CASSQDPNGLAG.

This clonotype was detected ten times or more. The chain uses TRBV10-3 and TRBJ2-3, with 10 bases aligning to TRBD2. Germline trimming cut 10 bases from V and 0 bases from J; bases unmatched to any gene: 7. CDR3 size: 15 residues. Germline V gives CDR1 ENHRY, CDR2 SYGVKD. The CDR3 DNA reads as TGTGCCACCTCAGTTAGCGGGGGGAGCACAGATACGCAGTATTTT. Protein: CATSVSGGSTDTQYF.

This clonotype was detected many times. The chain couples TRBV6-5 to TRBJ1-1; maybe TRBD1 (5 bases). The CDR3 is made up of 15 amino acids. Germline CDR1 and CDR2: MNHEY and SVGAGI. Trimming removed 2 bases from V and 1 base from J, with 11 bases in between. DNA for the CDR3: TGTGCCAGCAGTTACGGGACGGCCAGGAACACTGAAGCTTTCTTT. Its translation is CASSYGTARNTEAFF.

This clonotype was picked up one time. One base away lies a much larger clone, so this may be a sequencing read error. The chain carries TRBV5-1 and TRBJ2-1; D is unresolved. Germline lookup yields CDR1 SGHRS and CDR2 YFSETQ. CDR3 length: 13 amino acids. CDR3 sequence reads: CASSLALLSEPFF. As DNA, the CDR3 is TGCGCCAGCAGCTTGGCCTTATTAAGTGAGCCGTTCTTC.

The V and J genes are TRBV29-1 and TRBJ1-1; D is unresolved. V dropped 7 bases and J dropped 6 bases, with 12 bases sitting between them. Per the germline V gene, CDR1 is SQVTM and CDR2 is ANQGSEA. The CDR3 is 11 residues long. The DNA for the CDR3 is TGCAGCGGAACTGGGCGCGCTGAAGCTTTCTTT. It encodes CSGTGRAEAFF. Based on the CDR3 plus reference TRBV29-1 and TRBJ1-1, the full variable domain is SAVISQKPSRDICQRGTSLTIQCQVDSQVTMMFWYRQQPGQSLTLIATANQGSEATYESGFVIDKFPISRPNLTFSTLTVSNMSPEDSSIYLCSGTGRAEAFFGQGTRLTVV.

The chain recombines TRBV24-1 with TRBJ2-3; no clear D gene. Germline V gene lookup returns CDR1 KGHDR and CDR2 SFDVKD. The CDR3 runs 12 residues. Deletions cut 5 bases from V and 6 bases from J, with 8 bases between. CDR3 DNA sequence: TGTGCCACCAGTGGAGGATACGATACGCAGTATTTT. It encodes CATSGGYDTQYF.

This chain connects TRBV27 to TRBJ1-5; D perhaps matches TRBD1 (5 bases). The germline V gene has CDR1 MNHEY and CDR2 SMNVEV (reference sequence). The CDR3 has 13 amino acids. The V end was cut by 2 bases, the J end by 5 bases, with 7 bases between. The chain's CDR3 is CASSLAGHQPQHF. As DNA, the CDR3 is TGTGCCAGCAGTTTAGCGGGACATCAGCCCCAGCATTTT.

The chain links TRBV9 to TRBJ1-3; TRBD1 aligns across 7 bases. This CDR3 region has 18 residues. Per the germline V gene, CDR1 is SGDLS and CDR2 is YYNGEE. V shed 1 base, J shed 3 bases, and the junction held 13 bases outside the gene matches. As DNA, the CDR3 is TGTGCCAGCAGCGTATTCGAGGTTGGGACAGACCTTGGAAACACCATATATTTT. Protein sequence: CASSVFEVGTDLGNTIYF.

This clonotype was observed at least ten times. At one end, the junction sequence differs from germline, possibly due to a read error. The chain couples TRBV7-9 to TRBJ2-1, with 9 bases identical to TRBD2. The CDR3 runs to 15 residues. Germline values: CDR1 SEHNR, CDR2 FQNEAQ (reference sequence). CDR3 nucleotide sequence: TGTGCCAGCAGCGTAGCGGGAGTCTTCCACAATGAGCAGTTCTTC. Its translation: CASSVAGVFHNEQFF.

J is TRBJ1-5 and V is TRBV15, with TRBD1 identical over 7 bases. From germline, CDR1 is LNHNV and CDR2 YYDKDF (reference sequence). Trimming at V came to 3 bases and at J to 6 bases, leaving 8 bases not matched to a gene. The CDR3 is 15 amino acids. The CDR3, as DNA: TGTGCCACCAGCAGGGTCAGACAGGGAGGTCAGCCCCAGCATTTT. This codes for CATSRVRQGGQPQHF.

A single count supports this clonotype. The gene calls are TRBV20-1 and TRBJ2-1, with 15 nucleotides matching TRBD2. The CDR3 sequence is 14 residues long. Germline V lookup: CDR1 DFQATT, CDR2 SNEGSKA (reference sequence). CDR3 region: CSRTSGRAHNEQFF. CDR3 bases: TGCAGCAGGACTAGCGGGAGGGCCCACAATGAGCAGTTCTTC.

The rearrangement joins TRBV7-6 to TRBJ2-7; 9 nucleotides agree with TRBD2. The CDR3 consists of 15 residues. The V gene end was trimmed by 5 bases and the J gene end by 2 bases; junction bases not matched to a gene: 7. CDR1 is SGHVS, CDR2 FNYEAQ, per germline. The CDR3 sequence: CASSDLAGDAYEQYF. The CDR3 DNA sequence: TGTGCCAGCAGCGACTTAGCGGGAGATGCCTACGAGCAGTACTTC.

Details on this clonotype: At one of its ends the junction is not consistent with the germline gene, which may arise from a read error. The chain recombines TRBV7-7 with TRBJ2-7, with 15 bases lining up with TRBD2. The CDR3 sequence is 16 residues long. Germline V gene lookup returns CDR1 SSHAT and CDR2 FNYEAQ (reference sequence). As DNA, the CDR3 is TGTGCTAGCAGTCCGGGACTAGCGGGGGGCATCTACGAGCAGTACTTC. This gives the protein CASSPGLAGGIYEQYF.

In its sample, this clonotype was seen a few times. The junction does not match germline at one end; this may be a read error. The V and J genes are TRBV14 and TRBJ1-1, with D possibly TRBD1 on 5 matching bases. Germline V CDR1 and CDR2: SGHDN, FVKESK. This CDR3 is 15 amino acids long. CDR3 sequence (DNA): TGTGCCAGCAGCCAAGATGTAGGGACGAACACTGAGGCTTTCTTT. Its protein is CASSQDVGTNTEAFF.

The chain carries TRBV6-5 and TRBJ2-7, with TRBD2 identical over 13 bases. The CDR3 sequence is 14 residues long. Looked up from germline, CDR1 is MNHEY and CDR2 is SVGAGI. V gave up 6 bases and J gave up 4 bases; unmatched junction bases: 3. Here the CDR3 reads CASRVTSGGYEQYF. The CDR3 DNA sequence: TGTGCCAGCAGGGTGACTAGCGGGGGGTACGAGCAGTACTTC.

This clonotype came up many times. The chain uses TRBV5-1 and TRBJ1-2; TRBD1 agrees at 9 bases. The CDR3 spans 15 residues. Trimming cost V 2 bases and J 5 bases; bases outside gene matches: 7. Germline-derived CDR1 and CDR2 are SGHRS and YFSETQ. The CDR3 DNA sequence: TGCGCCAGCAGCTTCGGGACAGGGAACGGATATGGCTACACCTTC. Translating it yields CASSFGTGNGYGYTF.

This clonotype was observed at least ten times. CDR3 in amino acids: CASSVRGGNEQFF. The CDR3 nucleotides read TGTGCCAGCAGCGTAAGGGGGGGCAATGAGCAGTTCTTC. V and J are TRBV9 and TRBJ2-1; D is perhaps TRBD2 (7 bases). V lost 1 base and J lost 6, with 8 bases in between. Per germline, CDR1 SGDLS and CDR2 YYNGEE. CDR3 length: 13 residues.

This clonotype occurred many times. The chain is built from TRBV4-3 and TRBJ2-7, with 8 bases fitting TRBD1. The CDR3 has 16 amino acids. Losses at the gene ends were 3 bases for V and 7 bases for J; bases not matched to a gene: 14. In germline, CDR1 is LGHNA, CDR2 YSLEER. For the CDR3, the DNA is TGCGCCAGCAGCCAGCAGGTTCCGGGACAGGTTGGAGAGCAGTACTTC. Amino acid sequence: CASSQQVPGQVGEQYF.

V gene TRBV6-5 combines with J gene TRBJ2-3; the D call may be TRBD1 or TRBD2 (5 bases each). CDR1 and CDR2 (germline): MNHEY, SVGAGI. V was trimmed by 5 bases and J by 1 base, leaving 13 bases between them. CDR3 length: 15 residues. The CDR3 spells CASSGTDGCTDTQYF. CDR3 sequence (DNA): TGTGCCAGCAGTGGGACGGATGGTTGCACAGATACGCAGTATTTT.

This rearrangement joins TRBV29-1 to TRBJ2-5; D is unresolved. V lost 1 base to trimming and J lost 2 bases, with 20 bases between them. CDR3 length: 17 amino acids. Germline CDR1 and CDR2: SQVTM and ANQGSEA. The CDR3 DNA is TGCAGCGTTGAAGTCTGGACGGAACAGTATTCACAAGAGACCCAGTACTTC. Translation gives CSVEVWTEQYSQETQYF.

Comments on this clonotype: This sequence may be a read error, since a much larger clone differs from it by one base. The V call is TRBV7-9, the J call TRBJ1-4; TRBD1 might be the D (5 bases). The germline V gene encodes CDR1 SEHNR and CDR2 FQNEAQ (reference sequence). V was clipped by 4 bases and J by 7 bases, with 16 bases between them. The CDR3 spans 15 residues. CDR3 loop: CASSSVEGTGEKLFF. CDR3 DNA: TGTGCCAGCAGCTCAGTCGAGGGGACGGGTGAAAAACTGTTTTTT.

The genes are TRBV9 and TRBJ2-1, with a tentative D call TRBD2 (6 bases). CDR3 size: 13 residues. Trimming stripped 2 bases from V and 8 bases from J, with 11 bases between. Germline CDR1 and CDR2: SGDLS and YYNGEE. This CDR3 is CASSVGGGDEQFF. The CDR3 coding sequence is TGTGCCAGCAGCGTGGGGGGTGGGGATGAGCAGTTCTTC.

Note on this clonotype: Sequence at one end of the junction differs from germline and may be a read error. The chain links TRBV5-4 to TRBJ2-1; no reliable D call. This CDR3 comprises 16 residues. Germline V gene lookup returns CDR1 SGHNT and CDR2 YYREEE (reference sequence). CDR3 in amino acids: CASSGRMNSSYNEQSF. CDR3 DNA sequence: TGTGCCAGCAGTGGGCGAATGAATAGCTCCTACAATGAGCAGTCCTTC.

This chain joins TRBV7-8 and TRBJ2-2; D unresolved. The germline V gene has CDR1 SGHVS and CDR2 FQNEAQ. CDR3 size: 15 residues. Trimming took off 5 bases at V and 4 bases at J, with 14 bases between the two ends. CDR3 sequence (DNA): TGTGCCAGCAGCCAACACCCTTTGAGCACCGGGGAGCTGTTTTTT. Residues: CASSQHPLSTGELFF.

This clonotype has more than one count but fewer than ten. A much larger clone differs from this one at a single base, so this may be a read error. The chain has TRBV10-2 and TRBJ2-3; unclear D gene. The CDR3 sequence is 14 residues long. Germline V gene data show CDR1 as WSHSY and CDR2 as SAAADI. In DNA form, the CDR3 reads TGCGCCAGCAGTGAGACTACCCCCACAGATATGCAGTATTTT. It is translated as CASSETTPTDMQYF.